This T cell receptor beta chain was identified in a study of control samples from healthy donors and cancer patients. This CDR3 is 17 amino acids long. Germline V gene sequence: CDR1 GTSNPN, CDR2 SVGIG (reference sequence). V trimming: 2 bases; J trimming: 7 bases; junction bases outside the gene matches: 12. The table came from immunoSEQ multiplex PCR; TCRdb's copy has only in-frame clones and leaves some out. The data show about 180,000 clones, around 91% seen once. Material for sequencing was blood. The chain employs TRBV30 and TRBJ2-1, with 12 bases lining up with TRBD2. This receptor was identified in a woman in her forties or fifties in good health. The CDR3 DNA follows: TGTGCCTGGAGTCCCTCCCGGACTAGCGGGGTTGTAAATGAGCAGTTCTTC. Translation gives CAWSPSRTSGVVNEQFF.